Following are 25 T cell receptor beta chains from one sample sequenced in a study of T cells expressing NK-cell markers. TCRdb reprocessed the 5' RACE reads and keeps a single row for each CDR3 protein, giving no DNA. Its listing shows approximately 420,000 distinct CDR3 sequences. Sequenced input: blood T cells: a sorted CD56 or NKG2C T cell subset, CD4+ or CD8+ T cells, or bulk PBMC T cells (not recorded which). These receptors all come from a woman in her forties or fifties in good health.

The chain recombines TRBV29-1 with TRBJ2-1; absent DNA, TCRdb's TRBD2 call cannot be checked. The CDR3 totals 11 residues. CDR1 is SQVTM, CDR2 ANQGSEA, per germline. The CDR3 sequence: CSVAELAEQFF.

The CDR3: CASEGSNEQFF. The genes are TRBV5-1 and TRBJ2-1. The CDR3 totals 11 residues. Germline V gives CDR1 SGHRS, CDR2 YFSETQ.

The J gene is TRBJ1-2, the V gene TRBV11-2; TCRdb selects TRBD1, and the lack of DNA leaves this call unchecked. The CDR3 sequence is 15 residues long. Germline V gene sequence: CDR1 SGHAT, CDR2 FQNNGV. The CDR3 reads CASSLGSGGVNSYTF.

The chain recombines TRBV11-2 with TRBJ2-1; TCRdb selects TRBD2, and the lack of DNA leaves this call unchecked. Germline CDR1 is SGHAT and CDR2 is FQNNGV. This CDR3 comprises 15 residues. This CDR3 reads CASRDQARAHNEQFF.

The CDR3 sequence: CASSPGTGGYNEQFF. The gene calls are TRBV7-8 and TRBJ2-1; TCRdb's D gene call, TRBD1, goes unchecked for lack of DNA. This CDR3 spans 15 amino acids. CDR1 and CDR2 (germline): SGHVS, FQNEAQ.

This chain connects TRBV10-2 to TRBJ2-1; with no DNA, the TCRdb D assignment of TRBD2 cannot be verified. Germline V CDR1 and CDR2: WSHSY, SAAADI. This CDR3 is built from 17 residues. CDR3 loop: CASSVSGSTSGNNEQFF.

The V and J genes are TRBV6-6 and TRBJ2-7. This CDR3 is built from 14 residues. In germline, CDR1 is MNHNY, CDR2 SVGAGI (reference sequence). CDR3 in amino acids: CASSYKKGPSEQYF.

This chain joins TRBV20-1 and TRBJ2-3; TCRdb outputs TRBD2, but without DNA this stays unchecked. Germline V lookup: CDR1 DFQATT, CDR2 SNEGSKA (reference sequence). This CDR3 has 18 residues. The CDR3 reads CTSTTKLASGQSTDTQYF.

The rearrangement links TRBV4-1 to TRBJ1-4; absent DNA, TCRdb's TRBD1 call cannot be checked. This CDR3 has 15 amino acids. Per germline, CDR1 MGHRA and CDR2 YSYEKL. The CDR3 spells CASSQEGQGKEKLFF.

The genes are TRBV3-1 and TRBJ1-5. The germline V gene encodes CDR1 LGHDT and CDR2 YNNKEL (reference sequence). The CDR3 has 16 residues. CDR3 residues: CASSQAFVGGSQPQHF.

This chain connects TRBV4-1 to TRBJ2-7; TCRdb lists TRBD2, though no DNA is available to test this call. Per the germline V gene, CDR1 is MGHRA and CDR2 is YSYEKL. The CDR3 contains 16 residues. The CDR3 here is CASSHLTSGSTYEQYF.

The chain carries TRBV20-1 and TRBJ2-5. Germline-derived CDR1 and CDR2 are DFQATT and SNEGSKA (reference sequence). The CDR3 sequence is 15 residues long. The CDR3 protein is CSASFQKRYQETQYF.

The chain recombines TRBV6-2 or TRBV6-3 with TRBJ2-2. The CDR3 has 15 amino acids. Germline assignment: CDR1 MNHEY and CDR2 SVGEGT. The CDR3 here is CASSLEMIYTGELFF.

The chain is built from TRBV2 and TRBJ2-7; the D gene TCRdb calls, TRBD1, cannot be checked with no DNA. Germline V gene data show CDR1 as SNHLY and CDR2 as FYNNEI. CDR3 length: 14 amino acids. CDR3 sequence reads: CASTRTGVSYEQYF.

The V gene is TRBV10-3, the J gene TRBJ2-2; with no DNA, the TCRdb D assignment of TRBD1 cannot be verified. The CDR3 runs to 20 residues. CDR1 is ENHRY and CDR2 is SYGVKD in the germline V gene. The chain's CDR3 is CAISESPGTGGESNTGELFF.

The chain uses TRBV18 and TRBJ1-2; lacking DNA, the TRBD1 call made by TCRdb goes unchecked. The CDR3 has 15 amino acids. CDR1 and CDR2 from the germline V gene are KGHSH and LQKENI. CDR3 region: CASSPLRTGRNGYTF.

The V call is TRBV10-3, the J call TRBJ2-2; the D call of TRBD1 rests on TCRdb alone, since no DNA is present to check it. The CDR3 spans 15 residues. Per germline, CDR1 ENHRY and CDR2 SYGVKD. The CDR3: CAISAEGRDTGELFF.

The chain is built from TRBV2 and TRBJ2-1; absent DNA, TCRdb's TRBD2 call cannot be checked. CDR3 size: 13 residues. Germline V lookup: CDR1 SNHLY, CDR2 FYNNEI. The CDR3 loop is CASRTSWDNEQFF. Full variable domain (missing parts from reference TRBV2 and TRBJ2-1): EPEVTQTPSHQVTQMGQEVILRCVPISNHLYFYWYRQILGQKVEFLVSFYNNEISEKSEIFDDQFSVERPDGSNFTLKIRSTKLEDSAMYFCASRTSWDNEQFFGPGTRLTVL.

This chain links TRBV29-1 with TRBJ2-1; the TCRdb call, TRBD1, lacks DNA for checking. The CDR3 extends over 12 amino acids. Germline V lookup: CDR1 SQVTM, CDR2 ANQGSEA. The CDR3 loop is CSVVPLGNEQFF.

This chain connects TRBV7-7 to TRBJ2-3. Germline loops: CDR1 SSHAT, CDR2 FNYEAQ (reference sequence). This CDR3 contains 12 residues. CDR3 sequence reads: CASSLGVGTQYF.

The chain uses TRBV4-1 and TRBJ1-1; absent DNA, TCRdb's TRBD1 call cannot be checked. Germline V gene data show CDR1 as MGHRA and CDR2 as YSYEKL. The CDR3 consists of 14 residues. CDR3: CASSQAPGTAEAFF.

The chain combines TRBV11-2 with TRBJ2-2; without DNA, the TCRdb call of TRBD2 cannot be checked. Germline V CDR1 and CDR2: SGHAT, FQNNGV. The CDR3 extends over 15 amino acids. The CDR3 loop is CASSFPSGRPGELFF.

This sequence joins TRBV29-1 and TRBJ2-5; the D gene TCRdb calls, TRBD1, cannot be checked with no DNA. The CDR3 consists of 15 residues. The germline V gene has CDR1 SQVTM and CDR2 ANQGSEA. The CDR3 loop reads CSVEDELGREETQYF.

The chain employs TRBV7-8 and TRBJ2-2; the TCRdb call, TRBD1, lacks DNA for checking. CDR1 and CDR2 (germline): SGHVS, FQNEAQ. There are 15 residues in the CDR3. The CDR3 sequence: CASRPSRGGSGELFF.

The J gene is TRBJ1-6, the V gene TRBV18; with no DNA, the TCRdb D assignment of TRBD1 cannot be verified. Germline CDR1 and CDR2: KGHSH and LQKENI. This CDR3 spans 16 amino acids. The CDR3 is CASSPTGSSYNSPLHF.